A single sample is the source of the 2 T cell receptor beta chains below, sequenced in a study of T cells after posttransplantation cyclophosphamide. The protocol was immunoSEQ multiplex PCR, while the TCRdb copy is restricted to in-frame clones and leaves out a portion. The record shows roughly 13,000 clones for this sample, with no singletons present. Treatment was busulfan-fludarabine conditioning, a marrow graft, and cyclophosphamide on days +3 and +4. Specimen: PBMCs, collected 1162 days after allogeneic stem cell transplant with posttransplant cyclophosphamide. The source is a female patient aged 40 to 50 who received an allogeneic stem cell transplant from a related donor, was CMV-positive, and had no GVHD. The graft donor may account for some of the T cells.

Many counts were recorded for this clone. The chain recombines TRBV18 with TRBJ1-2, with a tentative D call TRBD1 (6 bases). V dropped 0 bases and J dropped 2 bases, with 16 bases sitting between them. CDR1 is KGHSH and CDR2 is LQKENI in the germline V gene. This CDR3 comprises 17 residues. This CDR3 is CASSPPQVDSGNYGYTF. CDR3 bases: TGTGCCAGCTCACCACCTCAAGTGGACAGTGGAAACTATGGCTACACCTTC.

This clone was observed many times. The chain employs TRBV5-6 and TRBJ1-2; 7 bases match TRBD1. J gave up 0 bases and V 4 bases, and 12 bases lay outside the gene matches. The CDR3 runs to 17 residues. Germline V CDR1 and CDR2: SGHDT, YYEEEE. In nucleotides, the CDR3 is TGTGCCAGCAGCGGAAGGGACAGACCAATTCCTAACTATGGCTACACCTTC. As protein: CASSGRDRPIPNYGYTF.